This TCR beta chain was identified during a study of OX40 agonist ivuxolimab in advanced cancers. Background on the study: At 0.01 to 10 mg/kg, ivuxolimab was administered intravenously to patients every 2 weeks. Findings and limits, study-wide: Researchers did not establish what antigens the expanded peripheral T cells target. CD8+ T cells (on average) carried more expanded clones than CD4+ T cells.

For this clone: Its antigen is not identified.

TCRdb keeps only in-frame clones here, not all; method: immunoSEQ multiplex PCR. In the table there are 100,000 to 110,000 clones, around 93% of which are singletons. Per germline, CDR1 SQVTM and CDR2 ANQGSEA. The J segment lost 4 bases and the V segment lost 4 bases, leaving 9 bases of the junction unmatched. The CDR3 totals 14 residues. This sequence originates from an adult with an advanced solid tumor such as melanoma, head and neck, liver or kidney cancer. V usage is TRBV29-1 and J usage is TRBJ2-5; 7 positions match TRBD2. This specimen consisted of CD4+ or CD8+ T cells sorted from blood, obtained in a trial of the OX40 agonist ivuxolimab. CDR3 region: CSVGESRGVETQYF. The CDR3 DNA reads as TGCAGCGTTGGAGAAAGCCGGGGGGTAGAGACCCAGTACTTC.